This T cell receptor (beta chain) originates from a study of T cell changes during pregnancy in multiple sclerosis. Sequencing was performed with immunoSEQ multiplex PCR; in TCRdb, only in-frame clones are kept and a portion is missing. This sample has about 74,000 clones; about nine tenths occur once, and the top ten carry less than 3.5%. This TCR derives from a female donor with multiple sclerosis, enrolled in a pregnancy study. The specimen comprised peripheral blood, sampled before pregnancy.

CDR3 nucleotides: TGCAGTGCTAGAGTCGGGGGAGGGGCTTTCTTT. It codes for CSARVGGGAFF. The chain joins TRBV20-1 to TRBJ1-1; the D gene is possibly TRBD1 (5 bases). V dropped 1 base and J dropped 11 bases, with 11 bases sitting between them. CDR3 length equals 11 residues. Germline V gene sequence: CDR1 DFQATT, CDR2 SNEGSKA (reference sequence).